This entry features one TCR beta chain sequence. This sample was taken from a study of monozygotic twins with inflammatory bowel disease. TCRdb reprocessed the 5' RACE reads and stores each CDR3 protein as one record, lacking DNA. The sample table sets out 90,000 to 110,000 distinct CDR3 sequences. Researchers isolated total RNA from whole blood without sorting T cells. Sequencing was done on a sample of blood. The receptor was derived from a human donor with ulcerative colitis or Crohn's disease, or a healthy co-twin of an affected twin (not recorded which).

The CDR3 here is CASRIAGFSNEQFF. The chain combines TRBV12-3 or TRBV12-4 with TRBJ2-1. This CDR3 contains 14 residues.